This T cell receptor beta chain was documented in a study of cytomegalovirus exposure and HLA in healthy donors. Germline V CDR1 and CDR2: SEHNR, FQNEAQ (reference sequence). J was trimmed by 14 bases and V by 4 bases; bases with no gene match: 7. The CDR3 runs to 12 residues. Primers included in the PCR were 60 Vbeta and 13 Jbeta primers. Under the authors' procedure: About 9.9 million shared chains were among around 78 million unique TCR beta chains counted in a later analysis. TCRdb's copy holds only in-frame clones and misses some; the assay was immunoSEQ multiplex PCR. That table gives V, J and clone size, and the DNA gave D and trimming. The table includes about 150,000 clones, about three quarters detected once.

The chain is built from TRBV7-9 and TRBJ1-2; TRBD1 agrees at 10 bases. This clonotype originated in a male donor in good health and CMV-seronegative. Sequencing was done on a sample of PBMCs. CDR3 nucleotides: TGTGCCAGCAGCTCGTCGACAGGGGGCGGAACCTTC. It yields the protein CASSSSTGGGTF.